Following are 26 T cell receptor delta chains from one sample sequenced in a study of Vδ1+ human thymocytes (dated by TCRdb to between 2017 and 2018). Overall study results and their limits: The thymic TRG and TRD repertoires appeared highly polyclonal, with Gaussian CDR3 length distributions, in contrast to the oligoclonal repertoires of peripheral blood.

Their specific antigens are unknown. TCRdb shows the sequencer as Illumina MiSeq. RNA was extracted with the RNeasy mini kit and reverse transcribed using Superscript III. CDR3 amplicons were produced by multiplex PCR using pooled V-gene forward primers and a constant-region reverse primer with Illumina adaptor overhangs. In TCRdb, clones were called once more from the public reads by CATT, and rows of identical DNA were later combined. Recorded for this sample are about 75,000 delta-chain clones; approximately 34% of them occurred a single time. Roughly 0.25% of the sample goes to the ten largest clones. The material sequenced was Vdelta1+ gamma-delta thymocytes from the thymus. The cell subset or site label for this specimen denotes: FACS-sorted CD3+ TCRalphabeta- TCRVdelta1+ TCRVdelta2- thymocytes. The receptors were sampled from a boy under two years old who had congenital heart surgery.

This clone was picked up a small number of times. This specimen includes other DNA sequences encoding the same CDR3. The chain is built from TRDV1 and TRDJ1, with no clear D. The CDR3 runs to 14 residues. V lost 2 bases to trimming and J lost 0 bases, with 7 bases between them. The germline CDR1 and CDR2 sequences are TSWWSYY and QGS. CDR3 sequence (DNA): TGTGCTCTTGGGGAAGGAGTGTACACCGATAAACTCATCTTT. It is translated as CALGEGVYTDKLIF.

This clone was counted a few times. V and J are TRDV1 and TRDJ1; possibly TRDD3 for D (9 bases). V dropped 1 base and J dropped 0 bases, with 33 bases sitting between them. CDR3 size: 23 residues. Per the germline V gene, CDR1 is TSWWSYY and CDR2 is QGS. CDR3 residues: CALGEPLPNKVLGELLYTDKLIF. DNA for the CDR3: TGTGCTCTTGGGGAACCCCTTCCTAATAAAGTACTGGGGGAGCTTCTCTACACCGATAAACTCATCTTT.

This clone came up a few times. The junction differs from germline at one of its ends, possibly a read error. The V and J genes are TRDV1 and TRDJ1; 13 positions agree with TRDD3. CDR1 and CDR2 (germline): TSWWSYY, QGS. The CDR3 extends over 21 amino acids. CDR3 region: CALGGVIPEGVTGGYAEKLIF. The DNA for the CDR3 is TGTGCTCTTGGGGGCGTAATTCCTGAGGGGGTTACTGGGGGATACGCCGAAAAACTCATCTTT.

The V and J genes are TRDV1 and TRDJ1; 7 bases line up with TRDD3. Germline CDR1 and CDR2: TSWWSYY and QGS. The V gene end was trimmed by 0 bases and the J gene end by 0 bases; junction bases not matched to a gene: 19. The CDR3 is made up of 21 amino acids. In nucleotides, the CDR3 is TGTGCTCTTGGGGAACTCTTTGGTTTCCCTGGGGGGACAAAGTACACCGATAAACTCATCTTT. As protein: CALGELFGFPGGTKYTDKLIF.

This clone was picked up a small number of times. The chain couples TRDV1 to TRDJ1; 12 bases agree with TRDD3. V lost 4 bases to trimming and J lost 0 bases; unmatched junction nucleotides: 24. This CDR3 spans 23 amino acids. The germline V gene encodes CDR1 TSWWSYY and CDR2 QGS. CDR3 nucleotides: TGTGCTCTTGGGGCAGGAACGGCTTCCTACGGCTGGGGGATACGACCTCACACCGATAAACTCATCTTT. Protein: CALGAGTASYGWGIRPHTDKLIF.

The rearrangement joins TRDV1 to TRDJ1; 9 bases align to TRDD3. Germline V gene sequence: CDR1 TSWWSYY, CDR2 QGS. The CDR3 is 17 amino acids. Trimming removed 0 bases from V and 5 bases from J; junction bases left unmatched: 10. CDR3 region: CALGELGKLGDRDKLIF. CDR3 in DNA: TGTGCTCTTGGGGAACTAGGAAAGCTGGGGGATCGGGATAAACTCATCTTT.

This chain joins TRDV1 and TRDJ1; 12 bases match TRDD3. CDR1 is TSWWSYY, CDR2 QGS, per germline. The CDR3 loop spans 18 amino acids. Trimming took 2 bases from V and 5 from J; bases not matched to a gene: 12. This CDR3 is CALGERRLPGGYGDKLIF. The CDR3 DNA sequence: TGTGCTCTTGGGGAAAGAAGGCTTCCTGGGGGATACGGGGATAAACTCATCTTT.

V usage is TRDV2 and J usage is TRDJ1; perhaps TRDD3 as D (5 bases). CDR1 and CDR2 from the germline V gene are GEAIGNYY and EKD. Trimming took off 1 base at V and 0 bases at J, with 14 bases between the two ends. The CDR3 extends over 16 amino acids. The CDR3 DNA is TGTGCCTGTGACACTTCGTACGGGGGTTACACCGATAAACTCATCTTT. As protein: CACDTSYGGYTDKLIF.

The gene calls are TRDV1 and TRDJ1; no firm D call. This CDR3 spans 21 amino acids. Germline CDR1 and CDR2: TSWWSYY and QGS. Trimming removed 1 base from V and 1 base from J, with 28 bases in between. Here the CDR3 reads CALGEPGPASGWTRGTDKLIF. CDR3 bases: TGTGCTCTTGGGGAACCAGGTCCCGCTTCGGGGTGGACTCGTGGCACCGATAAACTCATCTTT.

The V and J genes are TRDV1 and TRDJ1; 13 positions match TRDD3. Germline V gene sequence: CDR1 TSWWSYY, CDR2 QGS. The length of the CDR3 is 26 residues. J was trimmed by 0 bases and V by 2 bases; bases with no gene match: 30. The CDR3 DNA follows: TGTGCTCTTGGGGAAAACTTCCCTACGGCCGTTACTGGGGGATACGCCTACCAGCTATACACCGATAAACTCATCTTT. It specifies CALGENFPTAVTGGYAYQLYTDKLIF.

The chain links TRDV1 to TRDJ1; D may be TRDD3 (6 bases). From germline, CDR1 is TSWWSYY and CDR2 QGS. The germline V and J ends were trimmed by 6 bases and 0 bases, with 29 bases remaining between them. This CDR3 region has 20 residues. CDR3 nucleotide sequence: TGTGCTCTTGGTATAGGCCTTCTGGGGCCACCCACCCCTTACACCGATAAACTCATCTTT. As protein: CALGIGLLGPPTPYTDKLIF.

This chain uses TRDV1 with TRDJ1, with TRDD3 matching 9 bases. After removal of 3 bases from V and 0 bases from J, the junction contained 29 bases not matched to a gene. The germline V gene has CDR1 TSWWSYY and CDR2 QGS. This CDR3 spans 24 amino acids. This chain's CDR3 is CALGDSHKHSCKRSGGSYTDKLIF. The CDR3 DNA reads as TGTGCTCTTGGGGATTCTCACAAGCATTCCTGTAAACGTTCTGGGGGATCGTACACCGATAAACTCATCTTT.

The rearrangement joins TRDV2 to TRDJ3; 9 positions match TRDD3. The CDR3 has 21 residues. The germline V gene encodes CDR1 GEAIGNYY and CDR2 EKD. V lost 0 bases to trimming and J lost 0 bases; unmatched junction nucleotides: 11. CDR3 nucleotide sequence: TGTGCCTGTGACACCGATGAGGGGATACGCCAGAGCTCCTGGGACACCCGACAGATGTTTTTC. The encoded protein is CACDTDEGIRQSSWDTRQMFF.

This clone was found a few times. The chain joins TRDV1 to TRDJ2; TRDD3 matches at 9 bases. V was clipped by 0 bases and J by 3 bases; unmatched bases: 29. Germline-derived CDR1 and CDR2 are TSWWSYY and QGS. This CDR3 spans 25 amino acids. This chain's CDR3 is CALGELNPSSYELLWGMRMTAQLFF. The CDR3 DNA reads TGTGCTCTTGGGGAACTGAATCCTTCATCCTACGAGCTTCTCTGGGGGATGAGGATGACAGCACAACTCTTCTTT.

This chain uses TRDV1 with TRDJ1; 8 nucleotides match TRDD3. Germline trimming cut 2 bases from V and 2 bases from J; bases unmatched to any gene: 22. The V gene's germline CDR1 is TSWWSYY and CDR2 QGS. The CDR3 loop spans 21 amino acids. For the CDR3, the DNA is TGTGCTCTTGGGGAAATGGCCTCCCCTAACCGTGGGGGATTGGGGACCGATAAACTCATCTTT. This sequence encodes CALGEMASPNRGGLGTDKLIF.

This clone was seen a few times. Different DNA sequences within this sample yield the same CDR3. V usage is TRDV1 and J usage is TRDJ1, with 9 positions matching TRDD3. V was clipped by 3 bases and J by 0 bases; unmatched bases: 11. Germline V CDR1 and CDR2: TSWWSYY, QGS. There are 18 residues in the CDR3. Written as DNA, the CDR3 is TGTGCTCTTGGGGAGCTCTCCCTGGGGGATCTATACACCGATAAACTCATCTTT. Translation: CALGELSLGDLYTDKLIF.

This clone was seen a handful of times. This chain links TRDV1 with TRDJ1, with 11 bases fitting TRDD3. The CDR3 covers 23 residues. V lost 0 bases to trimming and J lost 3 bases; unmatched junction nucleotides: 24. CDR1 and CDR2 (germline): TSWWSYY, QGS. The DNA for the CDR3 is TGTGCTCTTGGGGAACTAACCCTACTACTGGGGGATATGTCGGATTGGACGGCCGATAAACTCATCTTT. This codes for CALGELTLLLGDMSDWTADKLIF.

This chain links TRDV1 with TRDJ1; 13 bases fit TRDD3. The germline V gene encodes CDR1 TSWWSYY and CDR2 QGS. The V gene end was trimmed by 4 bases and the J gene end by 2 bases; junction bases not matched to a gene: 19. The CDR3 covers 21 residues. In nucleotides, the CDR3 is TGTGCTCTTGGGGCGATCCTTCCTACCCGTACTGGGGGATACGCAACCGATAAACTCATCTTT. Its translation is CALGAILPTRTGGYATDKLIF.

This clone appeared a few times. One end of the junction fails to match germline, which may point to a read error. The chain joins TRDV1 to TRDJ1, with 9 bases aligning to TRDD2. The CDR3 consists of 22 residues. The germline CDR1 and CDR2 sequences are TSWWSYY and QGS. CDR3 sequence (DNA): TGCGCTCTTGGGACCCGCCTTCCTACTTCGTACTGGGGATGGGGGTACACCGATAAACTCATCTTT. Its translation: CALGTRLPTSYWGWGYTDKLIF.

This clone came up a few times. The chain employs TRDV1 and TRDJ2; 11 nucleotides line up with TRDD3. Germline trimming cut 3 bases from V and 6 bases from J; bases unmatched to any gene: 15. The CDR3 extends over 19 amino acids. Germline assignment: CDR1 TSWWSYY and CDR2 QGS. CDR3 residues: CALGEEDILLGDMAAQLFF. Written as DNA, the CDR3 is TGTGCTCTTGGGGAGGAGGACATTTTACTGGGGGATATGGCAGCACAACTCTTCTTT.

J is TRDJ1 and V is TRDV1, with 10 positions matching TRDD3. CDR1 and CDR2 (germline): TSWWSYY, QGS. This CDR3 comprises 20 residues. The trim removed 0 bases at V and 8 bases at J, leaving 21 bases unmatched. CDR3 sequence: CALGELGSRWGIWAGPKLIF. Here the CDR3 DNA reads TGTGCTCTTGGGGAACTCGGTAGCCGCTGGGGGATATGGGCGGGCCCCAAACTCATCTTT.

Points on this clone: Other DNA sequences in the same sample also yield this CDR3. This chain connects TRDV1 to TRDJ1; TRDD3 matches at 10 bases. Unmatched junction bases numbered 16, after V lost 1 base and J lost 2 bases. The CDR3 runs 20 residues. From germline, CDR1 is TSWWSYY and CDR2 QGS. The CDR3 region is CALGERALLHRLGDTDKLIF. The CDR3 nucleotides are TGTGCTCTTGGGGAACGAGCGCTCCTACATCGACTGGGGGATACCGATAAACTCATCTTT.

The V call is TRDV1, the J call TRDJ1; TRDD3 is a possible D gene (6 bases). The length of the CDR3 is 20 residues. Per germline, CDR1 TSWWSYY and CDR2 QGS. V gave up 0 bases and J gave up 3 bases, with 26 bases separating them. The DNA of the CDR3 is TGTGCTCTTGGGGAACTGATATTCCTCATACGTGGGGGGTCGCCCGATAAACTCATCTTT. This gives the protein CALGELIFLIRGGSPDKLIF.

This clone was seen a handful of times. This chain connects TRDV1 to TRDJ1, with 10 nucleotides matching TRDD3. This CDR3 has 18 amino acids. The germline gives CDR1 TSWWSYY, CDR2 QGS. V was pared by 4 bases and J by 4 bases, with 15 bases of the junction left unmatched. CDR3 protein: CALGATWGTGGSHDKLIF. The CDR3 DNA reads TGTGCTCTTGGGGCTACCTGGGGTACTGGGGGATCCCACGATAAACTCATCTTT.

This chain joins TRDV2 and TRDJ1, with 9 bases fitting TRDD3. The germline V gene has CDR1 GEAIGNYY and CDR2 EKD. This CDR3 is built from 13 residues. V was clipped by 5 bases and J by 9 bases; unmatched bases: 9. CDR3 protein: CACGLWGMQQLIF. The CDR3 bases are TGTGCCTGTGGACTCTGGGGGATGCAGCAACTCATCTTT.

In this sample, this clone turned up a few times. This chain links TRDV1 with TRDJ1; a weak D match, TRDD2 (6 bases). Looked up from germline, CDR1 is TSWWSYY and CDR2 is QGS. This CDR3 is built from 18 residues. The V end was cut by 5 bases, the J end by 3 bases, with 25 bases between. CDR3 residues: CALGILLTPTREADKLIF. In DNA, the CDR3 is TGTGCTCTTGGGATCCTACTTACACCTACGCGGGAGGCCGATAAACTCATCTTT.